A selection of T cell receptor beta chains follows, all from one sample in a study of glioma-infiltrating T cells. TCRdb fed the multiplex PCR reads into MiXCR, producing one record per CDR3 protein. The table records some 93,000 distinct CDR3 sequences, roughly 40% of them present only once. The material sequenced was glioma tissue, nonneoplastic brain tissue, or PBMCs (not recorded which). The source is a human donor with low-grade glioma or glioblastoma, undergoing nonglioma brain surgery, or in good health (not recorded which). CDR3s include the opening cysteine and the closing phenylalanine or tryptophan. Each record gives: D gene, V gene, clone size, J gene, CDR3 DNA, CDR3 protein. The D gene is left open where the match is weak. Clone sizes are given selectively: once, few, many, or a class where the clone is expanded.

.	TRBV5-1	many	TRBJ2-1	TGCGCCAGCAGCTTGGGGACGAACAATGAGCAGTTCTTC	CASSLGTNNEQFF
.	TRBV28	.	TRBJ2-7	TGTGCCAGCAGCGTCAGCGGTCCCTACGAGCAGTACTTC	CASSVSGPYEQYF
TRBD1	TRBV7-2	many	TRBJ2-2	TGTGCCAGCAGCCCTCCGGGACAGGGGGCCGGGGAGCTGTTTTTT	CASSPPGQGAGELFF
.	TRBV15	.	TRBJ1-5	TGTGCCACCAGCACCCTAAATCGGCCCCAGCATTTT	CATSTLNRPQHF
.	TRBV3-1	.	TRBJ2-5	TGTGCCAGCAACCAAGGGGGGGAAGAGGCCCAGTACTTC	CASNQGGEEAQYF
.	TRBV20-1	many	TRBJ1-1	TGCAGTGCTAGAGAAACCCGTGGGGCGGGAAGGGTCACTGAAGCTTTCTTT	CSARETRGAGRVTEAFF
TRBD2	TRBV6-9	many	TRBJ2-5	TGTGCCAGCATTTACCCCCACCCTAGCGGGGAGGTGCTAGTTCTGGAGACCCAGTACTTC	CASIYPHPSGEVLVLETQYF
.	TRBV2	many	TRBJ1-5	TGTGCCAGCAGCATCAGCTTACAGCCCCAGCATTTT	CASSISLQPQHF
TRBD1	TRBV6-1	.	TRBJ1-2	TGTGCCAGTAGGAGGGACAGAGAGTCGAACTATAACTACACCTTC	CASRRDRESNYNYTF
.	TRBV15	many	TRBJ1-6	TGTGCCACCAGCGGAGGACGCTCTAATTCACCCCTCCACTTT	CATSGGRSNSPLHF
.	TRBV19	many	TRBJ1-2	TGTGCCAGTAGAATCGGCGGGAACCGACGCTACACCTTC	CASRIGGNRRYTF
.	TRBV7-9	many	TRBJ1-4	TGTGCCAGCAGCTCGACCGGGGGTAATGAAAAACTGTTTTTT	CASSSTGGNEKLFF
.	TRBV7-2	once	TRBJ1-5	TGTGCCAGCAGCTTAGTTCTACCTAGCACAGATACGCAGCATTTT	CASSLVLPSTDTQHF
TRBD1	TRBV30	many	TRBJ1-1	TGTGCCTTGGGACAGGGCCCCACTGAAGCTTTCTTT	CALGQGPTEAFF
.	TRBV20-1	.	TRBJ2-7	TGCAGTGCTAGAGTACGCGGATACGAGCAGTGCTTC	CSARVRGYEQCF
TRBD1	TRBV12-3/TRBV12-4	many	TRBJ1-5	TGTGCCAGCAGTTTCGGGACAGGGCGGAATCAGCCCCAGCATTTT	CASSFGTGRNQPQHF
TRBD2	TRBV4-2	many	TRBJ2-3	TGTGCCAGCAGCCAAGTTGGGACTAGCGGGAGATTTACAGATACGCAGTATTTT	CASSQVGTSGRFTDTQYF
.	TRBV7-8	once	TRBJ2-3	TGTGCCAGCAGCCCGGCCCCAGCGGGTGCGCAGTATTTT	CASSPAPAGAQYF
.	TRBV28	.	TRBJ1-1	TGTGCCAGCAGTTTGGGAGCAGGGCGGGGAACTGAAGCTTTCTTT	CASSLGAGRGTEAFF
.	TRBV6-1	once	TRBJ1-4	TGTGGCAGTTACGAAGGAAGAGGGGAAAAACTGTTTTTT	CGSYEGRGEKLFF
TRBD2	TRBV14	.	TRBJ2-1	TGTGCCAGCAGCCAAACGAAGACTAGCGGAGGGGCCTACAATGAGCAGTTCTTC	CASSQTKTSGGAYNEQFF
TRBD1	TRBV20-1	.	TRBJ1-1	TGCAGTACTGCGACAGGGTTCGCGGGCACTGAAGCTTTCTTT	CSTATGFAGTEAFF
.	TRBV27	many	TRBJ2-5	TGTGCCAGCAGTCCCCAAGAAGAGACCCAGTACTTC	CASSPQEETQYF
TRBD1	TRBV10-3	many	TRBJ2-1	TGTGCCATCAACCAGGGACAGGGGGGTGAGCAGTTCTTC	CAINQGQGGEQFF
TRBD1	TRBV5-4	many	TRBJ2-2	TGTGCCAGCAGCGGAAAGACAGGGGGCGACACCGGGGAGCTGTTTTTT	CASSGKTGGDTGELFF
.	TRBV2	many	TRBJ2-3	TGTGCCAGCAGCTACCAGGACAGCTCCACAGATACGCAGTATTTT	CASSYQDSSTDTQYF
.	TRBV29-1	many	TRBJ2-7	TGCAGCGTTGCCTCCGGGGACTACGAGCAGTACTTC	CSVASGDYEQYF
.	TRBV7-3	few	TRBJ2-3	TGTGCCAGCAGCTCATGGACCATTCCAGATACGCAGTATTTT	CASSSWTIPDTQYF
.	TRBV6-2/TRBV6-3	.	TRBJ2-6	TGTGCCAGCAGCCCAGAGGGGTACGGGGCCAACGTCCTGACTTTC	CASSPEGYGANVLTF
TRBD1	TRBV6-2/TRBV6-3	.	TRBJ2-3	TGTGCCAGCAGACGACAGGGGGCCACTGATACGCAGTATTTT	CASRRQGATDTQYF
TRBD1	TRBV10-3	once	TRBJ1-1	TGTACCATCAGCTGGACAGGGGGCCAGAACACTGAAGCTTTCTTT	CTISWTGGQNTEAFF